What follows is one T cell receptor beta chain and its context. As processed by the authors: Amplifying reference gene primers gave estimates of nucleated cell counts. This table comes from immunoSEQ multiplex PCR, and its TCRdb copy is limited to in-frame clones, with some not included. V, J and clone size are taken as reported in that table, and D and trimming were inferred from the DNA itself. The sample yields approximately 100,000 clones, 80% to 90% seen once. This sample was included in a study of blood T cell repertoires in COVID-19. Study-wide background: Collection of acute and convalescent COVID-19 samples took place in the United States, Italy and Spain. From T cells, B-cell-depleted T cells, or PBMCs came the material, which was cDNA or gDNA.

From germline, CDR1 is MNHEY and CDR2 SMNVEV (reference sequence). The CDR3 extends over 16 amino acids. Trimming took off 3 bases at V and 2 bases at J, with 16 bases between the two ends. The TCR sequence derives from a woman aged 45-65 years who had recovered from COVID-19. Material for sequencing was PBMCs or T cells enriched from blood (not recorded which). The chain joins TRBV27 to TRBJ2-5; TRBD2 is a possible D gene (6 bases). The CDR3 sequence is CASSLAGPYDQETQYF. The CDR3 region has the DNA TGTGCCAGCAGTTTGGCGGGACCGTATGATCAAGAGACCCAGTACTTC.